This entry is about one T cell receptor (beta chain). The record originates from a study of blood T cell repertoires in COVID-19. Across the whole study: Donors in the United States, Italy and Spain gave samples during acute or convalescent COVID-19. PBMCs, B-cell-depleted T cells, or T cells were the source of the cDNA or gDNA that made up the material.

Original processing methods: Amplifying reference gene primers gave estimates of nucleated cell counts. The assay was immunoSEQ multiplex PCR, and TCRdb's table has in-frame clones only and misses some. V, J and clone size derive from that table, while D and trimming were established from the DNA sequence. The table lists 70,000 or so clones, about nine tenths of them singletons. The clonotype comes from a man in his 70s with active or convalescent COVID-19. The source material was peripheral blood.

In nucleotides, the CDR3 is TGTGCCAGCAGCTACAGGGATGGCTACACCTTC. Its protein is CASSYRDGYTF. J is TRBJ1-2 and V is TRBV28; D is perhaps TRBD1 (6 bases). Trimming left V 6 bases short and J 6 bases short, with 8 bases between. This CDR3 is built from 11 residues. CDR1 is MDHEN, CDR2 SYDVKM, per germline.